The 21 T cell receptor beta chains below come from one sample, sequenced in a study of brain T cells in children with intractable seizures. The protocol was immunoSEQ multiplex PCR, while the TCRdb copy is restricted to in-frame clones and leaves out a portion. The sample comprises 110,000 or so clones, roughly 94% of which are singletons, and roughly 4% rests with the top ten. Here the sequenced sample was peripheral blood, taken at surgery. These TCRs come from a boy under two years old with hemimegalencephaly and intractable seizures.

The chain couples TRBV28 to TRBJ1-1; 7 bases match TRBD1. CDR3 size: 13 residues. Germline V gene data show CDR1 as MDHEN and CDR2 as SYDVKM. J lost 3 bases, V lost 6 bases, and 4 bases had no gene match. The CDR3 protein is CASRGQTHTEAFF. In nucleotides, the CDR3 is TGTGCCAGCAGGGGACAGACGCACACTGAAGCTTTCTTT. Variable domain in full (rest from reference TRBV28 and TRBJ1-1): DVKVTQSSRYLVKRTGEKVFLECVQDMDHENMFWYRQDPGLGLRLIYFSYDVKMKEKGDIPEGYSVSREKKERFSLILESASTNQTSMYLCASRGQTHTEAFFGQGTRLTVV.

V gene TRBV9 combines with J gene TRBJ2-3; no clear D gene. The CDR3 sequence is 13 residues long. Per the germline V gene, CDR1 is SGDLS and CDR2 is YYNGEE. V lost 0 bases to trimming and J lost 2 bases, with 4 bases between them. The CDR3 coding sequence is TGTGCCAGCAGCGTAGCATTCACAGATACGCAGTATTTT. It is translated as CASSVAFTDTQYF. The full variable domain, with the rest looked up from reference TRBV9 and TRBJ2-3, is DSGVTQTPKHLITATGQRVTLRCSPRSGDLSVYWYQQSLDQGLQFLIQYYNGEERAKGNILERFSAQQFPDLHSELNLSSLELGDSALYFCASSVAFTDTQYFGPGTRLTVL.

This chain connects TRBV6-5 to TRBJ1-2; no clear D gene. CDR3 size: 15 residues. The germline gives CDR1 MNHEY, CDR2 SVGAGI. Trimming left V 6 bases short and J 1 base short, with 15 bases between. The CDR3 is CASSPEKAYNYGYTF. In nucleotides, the CDR3 is TGTGCCAGCAGCCCCGAGAAAGCGTATAACTATGGCTACACCTTC.

This clone was detected only once. The chain employs TRBV7-2 and TRBJ1-2; unclear D gene. Trimming took 5 bases from V and 6 from J, leaving 7 bases between them. From germline, CDR1 is SGHTA and CDR2 FQGNSA. The CDR3 contains 11 residues. CDR3 loop: CASSPLHGYTF. CDR3 bases: TGTGCCAGCAGCCCGCTCCATGGCTACACCTTC.

This chain uses TRBV28 with TRBJ1-2; D is perhaps TRBD1 (6 bases). The CDR3 is 15 residues long. V lost 3 bases and J 8 bases, leaving 19 bases between the germline ends. CDR1 and CDR2 (germline): MDHEN, SYDVKM. The CDR3 loop reads CASSFLDTGPRGYTF. In nucleotides, the CDR3 is TGTGCCAGCAGTTTCCTAGATACAGGGCCGCGGGGCTACACCTTC.

V and J are TRBV27 and TRBJ2-7; 12 positions agree with TRBD2. The CDR3 spans 18 residues. Germline V gene lookup returns CDR1 MNHEY and CDR2 SMNVEV (reference sequence). The J segment lost 3 bases and the V segment lost 2 bases, leaving 11 bases of the junction unmatched. CDR3 amino acids: CASSLRPQLAGGIYEQYF. The CDR3 bases are TGTGCCAGCAGTTTACGCCCTCAACTAGCGGGAGGAATCTACGAGCAGTACTTC.

This sequence joins TRBV9 and TRBJ2-2; TRBD1 matches at 10 bases. With V trimmed by 3 bases and J by 7 bases, 9 bases remained unmatched. The CDR3 length is 16 residues. Germline V CDR1 and CDR2: SGDLS, YYNGEE. The CDR3 region is CASSARRTGGVGELFF. CDR3 sequence (DNA): TGTGCCAGCAGCGCCCGACGGACAGGGGGGGTCGGGGAGCTGTTTTTT. Filled out from reference TRBV9 and TRBJ2-2, the complete variable domain reads DSGVTQTPKHLITATGQRVTLRCSPRSGDLSVYWYQQSLDQGLQFLIQYYNGEERAKGNILERFSAQQFPDLHSELNLSSLELGDSALYFCASSARRTGGVGELFFGEGSRLTVL.

The chain joins TRBV6-5 to TRBJ2-3, with TRBD2 matching 9 bases. CDR3 length equals 15 residues. The germline gives CDR1 MNHEY, CDR2 SVGAGI. J lost 6 bases, V lost 5 bases, and 9 bases had no gene match. CDR3 DNA sequence: TGTGCCAGCAGTACCGGGGCTAGCGGGGCGGATACGCAGTATTTT. Translating it yields CASSTGASGADTQYF.

The V call is TRBV2, the J call TRBJ2-5, with 10 bases aligning to TRBD2. CDR3 length: 20 residues. Looked up from germline, CDR1 is SNHLY and CDR2 is FYNNEI. Germline trimming cut 2 bases from V and 5 bases from J; bases unmatched to any gene: 20. The CDR3, as DNA: TGTGCCAGCAGTGAACTTAGGCAGGCTACTAGCGGGAACGCCCGGGAGACCCAGTACTTC. Translation gives CASSELRQATSGNARETQYF.

This clone was detected once. J is TRBJ2-3 and V is TRBV29-1, with 9 positions matching TRBD2. Trimming at V came to 5 bases and at J to 4 bases, leaving 10 bases not matched to a gene. The germline V gene has CDR1 SQVTM and CDR2 ANQGSEA. This CDR3 has 15 residues. The CDR3 sequence is CSVKWLAGLADTQYF. The CDR3 bases are TGCAGCGTTAAATGGCTAGCGGGACTCGCAGATACGCAGTATTTT.

CDR3 loop: CASSDSGRREQYF. The CDR3 nucleotides are TGTGCCAGCAGTGACTCCGGGCGCAGAGAGCAGTACTTC. V is TRBV25-1 and J is TRBJ2-7; D remains unclear. V dropped 3 bases and J dropped 7 bases, with 13 bases sitting between them. Germline CDR1 MGHDK, CDR2 SYGVNS. The CDR3 has 13 amino acids.

The V and J genes are TRBV13 and TRBJ2-1; 8 bases are shared with TRBD2. V shed 4 bases and J 1 base; nucleotides not matched to a gene: 6. Germline CDR1 PRHDT, CDR2 FYEKMQ (reference sequence). The CDR3 spans 16 residues. The DNA of the CDR3 is TGTGCCAGCAGCTCGCGCGGGGGGATATCCTACAATGAGCAGTTCTTC. Protein sequence: CASSSRGGISYNEQFF.

The chain carries TRBV19 and TRBJ1-5; D may be TRBD1 (5 bases). Trimming cost V 4 bases and J 5 bases, with 9 bases left between them. This CDR3 has 13 residues. Germline loops: CDR1 LNHDA, CDR2 SQIVND (reference sequence). The CDR3 here is CASSTTADQPQHF. CDR3 sequence (DNA): TGTGCCAGTAGTACGACAGCCGATCAGCCCCAGCATTTT.

The chain is built from TRBV3-1 (or the pseudogene TRBV3-2) and TRBJ2-7; 12 nucleotides match TRBD2. There are 16 residues in the CDR3. The V gene end was trimmed by 4 bases and the J gene end by 3 bases; junction bases not matched to a gene: 7. Germline V CDR1 and CDR2: LGHDT, YNNKEL (reference sequence). CDR3 bases: TGTGCCAGCAGCCGGACTAGCGGGGCTTCCTACTACGAGCAGTACTTC. This encodes CASSRTSGASYYEQYF.

Only a few counts were recorded for this clone. The rearrangement joins TRBV30 to TRBJ1-2; D is uncertain. V was pared by 4 bases and J by 4 bases, with 7 bases between. There are 11 residues in the CDR3. Germline V lookup: CDR1 GTSNPN, CDR2 SVGIG (reference sequence). The CDR3 spells CAWTRGYGYTF. The CDR3 DNA reads as TGTGCCTGGACACGCGGCTATGGCTACACCTTC.

The sample holds one count of this clone. This rearrangement joins TRBV3-1 (or the pseudogene TRBV3-2) to TRBJ2-3; D unclear. CDR3 length: 13 amino acids. The ends were cut back, 0 bases at V and 1 base at J, with 2 bases in the middle. Germline CDR1 is LGHDT and CDR2 is YNNKEL (reference sequence). The CDR3 protein is CASSQDGTDTQYF. The DNA of the CDR3 is TGTGCCAGCAGCCAAGATGGCACAGATACGCAGTATTTT.

The chain is built from TRBV3-1 (or the pseudogene TRBV3-2) and TRBJ1-2; D is unresolved. Trimming took off 0 bases at V and 7 bases at J, with 15 bases between the two ends. CDR3 length: 15 amino acids. The V gene's germline CDR1 is LGHDT and CDR2 YNNKEL (reference sequence). The CDR3 protein is CASSQDPGSLFGYTF. CDR3 sequence (DNA): TGTGCCAGCAGCCAAGATCCTGGGAGTTTGTTTGGCTACACCTTC.

This chain connects TRBV7-8 to TRBJ2-2, with D possibly being TRBD2 (6 bases). The V end was cut by 0 bases, the J end by 4 bases, with 9 bases between. This CDR3 comprises 15 residues. CDR1 and CDR2 from the germline V gene are SGHVS and FQNEAQ. CDR3 residues: CASSLAGLPTGELFF. CDR3 DNA sequence: TGTGCCAGCAGCTTAGCGGGACTTCCCACCGGGGAGCTGTTTTTT. The full variable domain, completed using reference TRBV7-8 and TRBJ2-2, is GAGVSQSPRYKVAKRGQDVALRCDPISGHVSLFWYQQALGQGPEFLTYFQNEAQLDKSGLPSDRFFAERPEGSVSTLKIQRTQQEDSAVYLCASSLAGLPTGELFFGEGSRLTVL.

The chain has TRBV6-5 and TRBJ1-6, with D possibly being TRBD1 (6 bases). This CDR3 region has 15 residues. CDR1 is MNHEY, CDR2 SVGAGI, per germline. V was clipped by 7 bases and J by 9 bases, with 19 bases between them. The CDR3 loop reads CASTTPGGAGSPLHF. As DNA, the CDR3 is TGTGCCAGCACGACCCCGGGGGGCGCGGGTTCACCCCTCCACTTT.

This chain connects TRBV10-2 to TRBJ1-1; D gene unclear. V lost 8 bases, J lost 5 bases, and 9 bases lay in between. The CDR3 extends over 11 amino acids. Germline CDR1 and CDR2: WSHSY and SAAADI. CDR3 region: CASFGRTEAFF. The CDR3 DNA reads as TGCGCCAGCTTCGGACGGACTGAAGCTTTCTTT.

The rearrangement links TRBV27 to TRBJ2-1; 8 bases are shared with TRBD2. The CDR3 extends over 15 amino acids. V lost 3 bases and J lost 2; bases outside the gene matches: 3. The germline gives CDR1 MNHEY, CDR2 SMNVEV (reference sequence). The CDR3 sequence: CASSFPGLAYNEQFF. CDR3 in DNA: TGTGCCAGCAGTTTTCCGGGACTAGCCTACAATGAGCAGTTCTTC.